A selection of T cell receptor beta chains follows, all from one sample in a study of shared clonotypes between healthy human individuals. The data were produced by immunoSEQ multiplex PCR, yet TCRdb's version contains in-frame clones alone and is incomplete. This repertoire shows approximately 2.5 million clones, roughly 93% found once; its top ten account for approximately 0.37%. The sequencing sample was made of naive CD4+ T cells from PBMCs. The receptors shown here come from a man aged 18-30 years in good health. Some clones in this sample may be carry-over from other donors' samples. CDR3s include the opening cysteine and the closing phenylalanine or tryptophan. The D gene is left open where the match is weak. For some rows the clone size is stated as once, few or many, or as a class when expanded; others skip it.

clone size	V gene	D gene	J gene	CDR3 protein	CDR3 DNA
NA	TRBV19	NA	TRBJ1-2	CASSGQFYGYTF	TGTGCCAGTAGTGGGCAGTTCTATGGCTACACCTTC
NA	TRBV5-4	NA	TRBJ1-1	CASSLGLVNTEAFF	TGTGCCAGCAGCTTGGGGCTAGTGAACACTGAAGCTTTCTTT
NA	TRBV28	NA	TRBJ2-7	CASSIPSAEQYF	TGTGCCAGCAGTATCCCGTCGGCGGAGCAGTACTTC
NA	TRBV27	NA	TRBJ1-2	CASGRWGVVSGYTF	TGTGCCAGCGGACGGTGGGGGGTAGTAAGTGGCTACACCTTC
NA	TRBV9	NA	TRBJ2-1	CASSVGGDSYNEQFF	TGTGCCAGCAGCGTAGGGGGGGACTCCTACAATGAGCAGTTCTTC
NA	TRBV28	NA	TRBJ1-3	CASVRTPGGASGNTIYF	TGTGCCAGCGTCCGCACCCCCGGGGGGGCCTCTGGAAACACCATATATTTT
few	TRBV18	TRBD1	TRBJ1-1	CASSPLSGQGSTEAFF	TGTGCCAGCTCACCCCTATCAGGACAGGGTAGCACTGAAGCTTTCTTT
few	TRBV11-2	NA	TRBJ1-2	CASSSGTNYGYTF	TGTGCCAGCAGCTCCGGGACTAACTATGGCTACACCTTC
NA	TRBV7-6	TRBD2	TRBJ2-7	CASSRTSGENEQYF	TGTGCCAGCAGCCGGACTAGCGGTGAGAACGAGCAGTACTTC
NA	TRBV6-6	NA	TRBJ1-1	CASSFGVNSEAFF	TGTGCCAGCAGTTTCGGGGTCAACTCTGAAGCTTTCTTT
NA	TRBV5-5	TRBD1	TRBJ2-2	CASSLAGQGITGELFF	TGTGCCAGCAGCTTGGCAGGACAGGGGATCACCGGGGAGCTGTTTTTT
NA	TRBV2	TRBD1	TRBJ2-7	CASSSPTGGSYEQYF	TGTGCCAGCAGTTCCCCAACAGGGGGCTCCTACGAGCAGTACTTC
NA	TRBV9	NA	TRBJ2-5	CASSVVGSGGETQYF	TGTGCCAGCAGCGTAGTGGGCAGTGGGGGAGAGACCCAGTACTTC
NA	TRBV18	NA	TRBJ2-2	CASSPSITRANTGELFF	TGTGCCAGCTCACCAAGTATTACTCGGGCGAACACCGGGGAGCTGTTTTTT
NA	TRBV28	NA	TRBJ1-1	CASSSPASGGGTEAFF	TGTGCCAGCAGTTCACCGGCTTCCGGGGGTGGCACTGAAGCTTTCTTT
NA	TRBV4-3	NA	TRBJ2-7	CASSQGWQGRYEQYF	TGCGCCAGCAGCCAAGGTTGGCAGGGTCGGTACGAGCAGTACTTC
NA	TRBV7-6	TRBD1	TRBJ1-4	CASSYRGTNEKLFF	TGTGCCAGCAGCTACAGGGGAACTAATGAAAAACTGTTTTTT
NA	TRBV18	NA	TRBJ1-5	CASSPRQLFSYSNQPQHF	TGTGCCAGCTCTCCGAGACAGCTCTTTTCCTATAGCAATCAGCCCCAGCATTTT
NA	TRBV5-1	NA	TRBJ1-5	CASSWEGSQPQHF	TGCGCCAGCAGCTGGGAGGGATCCCAGCCCCAGCATTTT
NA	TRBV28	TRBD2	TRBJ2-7	CASSLSLAGGPEQYF	TGTGCCAGCAGTTTATCACTAGCGGGAGGGCCCGAGCAGTACTTC
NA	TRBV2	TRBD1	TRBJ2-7	CASIRTTGGGEQYF	TGTGCCAGCATCCGAACGACAGGGGGCGGCGAGCAGTACTTC
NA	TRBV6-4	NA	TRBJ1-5	CASSATIDSNQPQHF	TGTGCCAGCAGTGCCACCATAGATAGCAATCAGCCCCAGCATTTT
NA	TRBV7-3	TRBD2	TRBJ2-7	CASSPQAGVPYEQYF	TGTGCCAGCAGCCCGCAAGCGGGAGTCCCCTACGAGCAGTACTTC
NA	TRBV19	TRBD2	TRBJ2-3	CATLGPAGPTDTQYF	TGTGCCACCCTAGGGCCAGCGGGACCCACAGATACGCAGTATTTT
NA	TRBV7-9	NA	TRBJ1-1	CASSLGWGTDTEAFF	TGTGCCAGCAGCTTAGGTTGGGGAACTGACACTGAAGCTTTCTTT
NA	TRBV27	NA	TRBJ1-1	CASSLKIWGLEAFF	TGTGCCAGCAGTTTGAAGATTTGGGGGCTCGAAGCTTTCTTT
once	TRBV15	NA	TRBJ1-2	CATSRDPTGTGGYTF	TGTGCCACCAGCAGAGATCCTACAGGGACTGGGGGCTACACCTTC